The 22 T cell receptor beta chains below come from one sample, sequenced in a study of OX40 agonist ivuxolimab in advanced cancers. The assay was immunoSEQ multiplex PCR, and TCRdb's table has in-frame clones only and misses some. The sample includes over 85,000 clones, roughly 87% of them seen just once. The starting material was CD4+ or CD8+ T cells sorted from blood, obtained in a trial of the OX40 agonist ivuxolimab. The receptors come from an adult with an advanced solid tumor such as melanoma, head and neck, liver or kidney cancer.

CDR3 sequence reads: CASRPDTGLRYTF. The CDR3 DNA reads TGTGCCAGCAGGCCGGACACTGGCCTACGCTACACCTTC. The chain couples TRBV2 to TRBJ1-2; D may be TRBD1 (5 bases). Germline CDR1 SNHLY, CDR2 FYNNEI. This CDR3 spans 13 amino acids. Trimming stripped 6 bases from V and 9 bases from J, with 17 bases between.

This clone has only one observation. The rearrangement uses TRBV29-1 and TRBJ1-2, with D unresolved. This CDR3 spans 11 amino acids. Germline V gene lookup returns CDR1 SQVTM and CDR2 ANQGSEA. The V end lost 1 base, the J end lost 7 bases, and 7 bases lay between the germline ends. The CDR3 loop is CSVEGGPGYTF. The CDR3 DNA reads as TGCAGCGTTGAAGGGGGTCCTGGCTACACCTTC.

The V and J genes are TRBV7-6 and TRBJ1-2; possibly TRBD1 for D (5 bases). The CDR3 extends over 14 amino acids. Germline V CDR1 and CDR2: SGHVS, FNYEAQ. V lost 1 base to trimming and J lost 6 bases, with 12 bases between them. CDR3 amino acids: CASSLGKGGDGYTF. The CDR3, as DNA: TGTGCCAGCAGCTTAGGCAAGGGAGGGGATGGCTACACCTTC.

In regard to this clone: No conserved phenylalanine or tryptophan ends this CDR3, so it is likely a read error. The chain recombines TRBV6-5 with TRBJ1-6, with TRBD1 matching 9 bases. This CDR3 region has 16 residues. Germline lookup yields CDR1 MNHEY and CDR2 SVGAGI. Trimming cost V 4 bases and J 5 bases; bases outside gene matches: 6. CDR3 sequence (DNA): TGTGCCAGCAGTTTCACAGGGGGCCGAAATAATTCACCCCTCCACCTT. Translated: CASSFTGGRNNSPLHL.

The rearrangement uses TRBV18 and TRBJ2-1, with a weak D call TRBD1 (6 bases). Germline V gives CDR1 KGHSH, CDR2 LQKENI. The CDR3 length is 17 residues. Trimming cost V 3 bases and J 5 bases, with 20 bases left between them. This CDR3 is CASSPVGGWGPNNEQFF. The CDR3 DNA reads as TGTGCCAGCTCACCGGTAGGTGGGTGGGGGCCCAACAATGAGCAGTTCTTC.

The V call is TRBV11-3, the J call TRBJ1-2; no reliable D call. The V gene's germline CDR1 is SGHNT and CDR2 YENEEA. This CDR3 contains 18 residues. Trimming shortened V by 5 bases and J by 4 bases, and 26 bases separated the two germline ends. The CDR3 loop reads CASSKGLGAFPILYGYTF. The CDR3 DNA sequence: TGTGCCAGCAGCAAAGGGTTGGGAGCCTTCCCTATCCTCTATGGCTACACCTTC.

The chain carries TRBV5-4 and TRBJ2-5; D may be TRBD2 (6 bases). The J call may not be correct, given that the DNA end is closer to TRBJ2-7. CDR3 size: 15 residues. The V gene's germline CDR1 is SGHNT and CDR2 YYREEE (reference sequence). The CDR3 DNA follows: TGTGCCAGCAGCGCGCAAGGGACTCGGGGATACGAGCAGTACTTC. This sequence encodes CASSAQGTRGYEQYF.

The chain links TRBV11-2 to TRBJ2-2, with D possibly TRBD2 on 7 matching bases. The CDR3 is made up of 17 amino acids. Germline CDR1 is SGHAT and CDR2 is FQNNGV. The V end lost 3 bases, the J end lost 8 bases, and 22 bases lay between the germline ends. CDR3 residues: CASSLSTARGGRGELFF. DNA for the CDR3: TGTGCCAGCAGCTTGTCCACCGCCAGGGGAGGGCGGGGGGAGCTGTTTTTT.

V usage is TRBV5-1 and J usage is TRBJ1-3; D gene ambiguous. V was cut by 1 base and J by 0 bases, with 23 bases left in between. Germline CDR1 reads SGHRS; CDR2 reads YFSETQ. This CDR3 has 20 residues. CDR3 region: CASSLSFLSASPGSGNTIYF. DNA of the CDR3: TGCGCCAGCAGCTTGTCGTTTTTGAGTGCATCCCCCGGCTCTGGAAACACCATATATTTT.

The gene calls are TRBV5-4 and TRBJ2-5; D could derive from TRBD1 or TRBD2 (6 bases each). The CDR3 is 15 residues long. Trimming removed 2 bases at V and 5 bases at J, with 16 bases between. Germline V lookup: CDR1 SGHNT, CDR2 YYREEE (reference sequence). DNA of the CDR3: TGTGCCAGCAGCTTCCCGGGGGCCCAGGGGGAGACCCAGTACTTC. This sequence encodes CASSFPGAQGETQYF.

V gene TRBV19 combines with J gene TRBJ1-4; D unclear. V lost 11 bases and J 10 bases, leaving 17 bases between the germline ends. Germline CDR1 reads LNHDA; CDR2 reads SQIVND (reference sequence). The CDR3 spans 12 residues. The CDR3 loop is CALIWSVGKLFF. Written as DNA, the CDR3 is TGTGCCTTAATCTGGTCAGTCGGAAAACTGTTTTTT.

The chain combines TRBV7-3 with TRBJ1-1; D is unresolved. The V gene's germline CDR1 is SGHTA and CDR2 FQGTGA. The CDR3 length is 12 residues. Between the trimmed V and J ends, which lost 4 bases and 5 bases, there was a span of 8 bases. CDR3 loop: CASSSYTTEAFF. DNA of the CDR3: TGTGCCAGCAGCTCTTACACGACTGAAGCTTTCTTT.

Comments on this clone: Other DNA sequences in this specimen translate into the identical CDR3. The CDR3 protein is CASSPKGPTEAFF. DNA for the CDR3: TGTGCCAGCAGCCCGAAGGGACCCACTGAAGCTTTCTTT. This chain uses TRBV7-9 with TRBJ1-1; weak D call: TRBD1 (5 bases). Germline CDR1 and CDR2: SEHNR and FQNEAQ (reference sequence). Trimming took 5 bases from V and 4 from J, leaving 11 bases between them. The CDR3 consists of 13 residues.

The V and J genes are TRBV28 and TRBJ1-1; possible D gene TRBD1, 6 bases. There are 11 residues in the CDR3. CDR1 and CDR2 (germline): MDHEN, SYDVKM. V lost 6 bases, J lost 10 bases, and 12 bases lay in between. CDR3 DNA: TGTGCCAGCAGCCGGACAGTCGCAGCTTTCTTT. It translates to CASSRTVAAFF.

The chain recombines TRBV5-1 with TRBJ1-2, with D unclear. Trimming removed 2 bases at V and 4 bases at J, with 15 bases between. CDR1 and CDR2 (germline): SGHRS, YFSETQ. This CDR3 spans 15 amino acids. CDR3 sequence (DNA): TGCGCCAGCAGCTTCGGTCCGGGAACCATCTATGGCTACACCTTC. As protein: CASSFGPGTIYGYTF.

This clone was seen a single time. V gene TRBV7-9 combines with J gene TRBJ1-1, with D possibly matching TRBD1 (5 bases). Germline-derived CDR1 and CDR2 are SEHNR and FQNEAQ (reference sequence). The length of the CDR3 is 14 residues. The germline V and J ends were trimmed by 5 bases and 1 base, with 11 bases remaining between them. Here the CDR3 reads CASSAGTANTEAFF. CDR3 DNA: TGTGCCAGCAGCGCCGGGACGGCGAACACTGAAGCTTTCTTT.

This clone came up a few times. The V and J genes are TRBV6-6 and TRBJ1-3; D is undetermined. The CDR3 extends over 14 amino acids. Germline-derived CDR1 and CDR2 are MNHNY and SVGAGI (reference sequence). With 7 bases removed from V and 4 bases from J, the gap between germline ends came to 14 bases. The CDR3 coding sequence is TGTGCCAGCATCCAACCCAACTCGGGAAACACCATATATTTT. It is translated as CASIQPNSGNTIYF.

The chain employs TRBV5-1 and TRBJ2-2, with TRBD1 matching over 8 bases. Per germline, CDR1 SGHRS and CDR2 YFSETQ. Unmatched junction bases numbered 22, after V lost 9 bases and J lost 9 bases. This CDR3 has 17 amino acids. CDR3 sequence reads: CATTYTPGTGLIRELFF. The DNA of the CDR3 is TGCGCCACCACTTATACCCCCGGGACAGGCCTCATCAGGGAGCTGTTTTTT.

V and J are TRBV6-1 and TRBJ2-5; 7 nucleotides match TRBD1. The V segment lost 10 bases and the J segment 4 bases; nucleotides outside the gene matches: 6. The CDR3 runs to 12 residues. Germline V gene data show CDR1 as MNHNS and CDR2 as SASEGT. CDR3 sequence (DNA): TGTGCCACTACAGGGGAAGTAGAGACCCAGTACTTC. Its protein product is CATTGEVETQYF.

This clone was counted a single time. This chain uses TRBV2 with TRBJ1-5; 9 nucleotides align to TRBD1. The CDR3 contains 14 residues. The germline CDR1 and CDR2 sequences are SNHLY and FYNNEI. Trimming at V came to 5 bases and at J to 4 bases, leaving 3 bases not matched to a gene. The chain's CDR3 is CASSTGTGNQPQHF. The DNA of the CDR3 is TGTGCCAGCAGTACCGGGACAGGGAATCAGCCCCAGCATTTT.

V is TRBV6-5 and J is TRBJ1-1; 9 positions match TRBD1. With V trimmed by 7 bases and J by 5 bases, 8 bases remained unmatched. There are 14 residues in the CDR3. Germline V CDR1 and CDR2: MNHEY, SVGAGI. The CDR3 DNA follows: TGTGCCAGCACCCCACAGGGGGCTGGTACTGAAGCTTTCTTT. Its protein is CASTPQGAGTEAFF.

J is TRBJ1-2 and V is TRBV2; TRBD1 matches 7 bases. V lost 8 bases, J lost 6 bases, and 12 bases stayed unmatched. Germline V gives CDR1 SNHLY, CDR2 FYNNEI. The CDR3 spans 14 residues. CDR3 protein: CASVGQDHGDGYTF. DNA for the CDR3: TGTGCCAGCGTAGGACAGGACCACGGGGATGGCTACACCTTC.